These 12 T cell receptor beta chains share one sample of origin, sequenced in a study of blood T cell repertoires in COVID-19. Sequencing was performed with immunoSEQ multiplex PCR; in TCRdb, only in-frame clones are kept and a portion is missing. The sample includes around 190,000 clones, approximately 90% of them seen just once. Material: PBMCs or T cells enriched from blood (not recorded which). The receptors were sampled from a man aged 18 to 30 with acute COVID-19.

This chain joins TRBV21-1 and TRBJ2-3; the tabulated D call, TRBD2, remains unverified against the DNA. TRBV21-1 is noted as a pseudogene. This CDR3 is 17 amino acids long. The chain's CDR3 is CASSKAERTSGTDTQYF. CDR3 coding DNA: TGTGCCAGCAGCAAAGCGGAGAGGACTAGCGGCACAGATACGCAGTATTTT.

This chain connects TRBV27 to TRBJ1-2; 7 bases map to TRBD1. CDR1 MNHEY and CDR2 SMNVEV come from the germline V gene (reference sequence). The trim removed 5 bases at V and 3 bases at J, leaving 9 bases unmatched. This CDR3 comprises 15 residues. The CDR3 coding sequence is TGTGCCAGCAGTACCAGACAGGGAAAAGACTATGGCTACACCTTC. It encodes CASSTRQGKDYGYTF.

The chain couples TRBV7-2 to TRBJ1-5; possible D gene TRBD1, 5 bases. Germline CDR1 reads SGHTA; CDR2 reads FQGNSA. V was pared by 6 bases and J by 6 bases, with 18 bases between. The CDR3 is made up of 15 amino acids. The DNA for the CDR3 is TGTGCCAGCAGTTCCACGGGGGACTACGGTCAGCCCCAGCATTTT. As protein: CASSSTGDYGQPQHF.

The CDR3 is CASSLAGGYTF. CDR3 coding DNA: TGTGCCAGTAGTCTCGCCGGGGGCTACACCTTC. The chain carries TRBV19 and TRBJ1-2, with D uncertain. Per the germline V gene, CDR1 is LNHDA and CDR2 is SQIVND (reference sequence). The germline V and J ends were trimmed by 5 bases and 8 bases, with 9 bases remaining between them. This CDR3 is built from 11 residues.

This clone was counted ten times or more. The chain employs TRBV7-2 and TRBJ1-2, with D hard to call. Germline V lookup: CDR1 SGHTA, CDR2 FQGNSA. V shed 5 bases and J shed 5 bases, with 15 bases lying between them. The CDR3 covers 14 residues. The CDR3 bases are TGTGCCAGCAGCACCTATCTAACAGTTTATGGCTACACCTTC. It encodes CASSTYLTVYGYTF.

This chain links TRBV27 with TRBJ2-2; D is ambiguous. The CDR3 is 15 residues long. Germline CDR1 reads MNHEY; CDR2 reads SMNVEV (reference sequence). V was cut by 1 base and J by 2 bases, with 8 bases left in between. The CDR3 coding sequence is TGTGCCAGCAGTTTATATCCAGGAAACACCGGGGAGCTGTTTTTT. The encoded protein is CASSLYPGNTGELFF.

The chain recombines TRBV27 with TRBJ2-7, with D perhaps matching TRBD1 (6 bases). Germline V gives CDR1 MNHEY, CDR2 SMNVEV (reference sequence). The V end lost 7 bases, the J end lost 3 bases, and 10 bases lay between the germline ends. The CDR3 length is 12 residues. CDR3 sequence reads: CASMDSHYEQYF. CDR3 bases: TGTGCCAGCATGGACAGCCACTACGAGCAGTACTTC.

This clone was recorded a few times. The chain combines TRBV2 with TRBJ1-2; a possible D gene is TRBD1 (5 bases). CDR3 length equals 13 residues. V shed 1 base and J shed 5 bases, with 8 bases lying between them. Germline CDR1 is SNHLY and CDR2 is FYNNEI. CDR3 nucleotide sequence: TGTGCCAGCAGTGAAGAGACAGAATATGGCTACACCTTC. Protein: CASSEETEYGYTF.

The chain links TRBV2 to TRBJ2-7; 9 bases align to TRBD2. Germline loops: CDR1 SNHLY, CDR2 FYNNEI. The CDR3 runs to 14 residues. With 5 bases clipped from V and 0 bases from J, the junction kept 2 bases outside the gene matches. CDR3 region: CASSMTSGSYEQYF. Here the CDR3 DNA reads TGTGCCAGCAGTATGACTAGCGGCTCCTACGAGCAGTACTTC.

The rearrangement links TRBV29-1 to TRBJ1-1; a possible D gene is TRBD1 (5 bases). CDR1 is SQVTM, CDR2 ANQGSEA, per germline. The CDR3 length is 13 residues. Between the trimmed V and J ends, which lost 4 bases and 5 bases, there was a span of 14 bases. This CDR3 is CSVAEGLVTEAFF. For the CDR3, the DNA is TGCAGCGTTGCGGAGGGGCTGGTGACTGAAGCTTTCTTT.

The chain has TRBV28 and TRBJ2-7; the match to TRBD2 covers 9 bases. V shed 2 bases, J shed 1 base, and the junction held 9 bases outside the gene matches. The length of the CDR3 is 17 residues. Germline V gene lookup returns CDR1 MDHEN and CDR2 SYDVKM. The CDR3 DNA reads TGTGCCAGCAGTTTAAAAATATGGCGGGAGGGATCCTACGAGCAGTACTTC. Encoded protein: CASSLKIWREGSYEQYF.

The chain links TRBV7-8 to TRBJ2-5; D might be TRBD2 (5 bases). This CDR3 is built from 14 residues. The germline V gene encodes CDR1 SGHVS and CDR2 FQNEAQ. V was pared by 2 bases and J by 5 bases, with 12 bases between. The CDR3 DNA sequence: TGTGCCAGCAGCTTAATAGGAGGTGGTGAGACCCAGTACTTC. Translation gives CASSLIGGGETQYF. Supplemented by reference TRBV7-8 and TRBJ2-5, the full variable domain reads GAGVSQSPRYKVAKRGQDVALRCDPISGHVSLFWYQQALGQGPEFLTYFQNEAQLDKSGLPSDRFFAERPEGSVSTLKIQRTQQEDSAVYLCASSLIGGGETQYFGPGTRLLVL.